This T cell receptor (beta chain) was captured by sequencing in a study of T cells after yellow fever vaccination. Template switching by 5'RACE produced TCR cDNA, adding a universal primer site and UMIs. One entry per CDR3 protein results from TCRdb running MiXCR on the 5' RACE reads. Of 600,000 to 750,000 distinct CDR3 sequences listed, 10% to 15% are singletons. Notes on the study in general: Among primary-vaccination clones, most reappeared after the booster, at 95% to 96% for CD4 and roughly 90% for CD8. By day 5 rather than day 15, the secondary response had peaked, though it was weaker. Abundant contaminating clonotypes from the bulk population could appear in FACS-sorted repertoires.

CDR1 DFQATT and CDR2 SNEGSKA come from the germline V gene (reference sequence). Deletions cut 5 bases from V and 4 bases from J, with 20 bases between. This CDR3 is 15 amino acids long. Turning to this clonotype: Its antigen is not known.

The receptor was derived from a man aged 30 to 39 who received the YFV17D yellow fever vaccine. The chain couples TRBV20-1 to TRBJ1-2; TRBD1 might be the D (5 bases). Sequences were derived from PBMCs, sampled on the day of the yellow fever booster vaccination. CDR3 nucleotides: TGCAGTGCTGACAACGATGGGGGGACCCGCTATGGCTACACCTTC. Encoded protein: CSADNDGGTRYGYTF.